A single sample gave rise to the 13 T cell receptor beta chains below, sequenced in a study of T cell repertoires in cytomegalovirus infection. Which antigens these TCRs recognize remains unknown. TCRdb itself ran the reads through MiXCR, one entry per CDR3 protein. The sample includes 700,000 to 900,000 distinct CDR3 sequences, about 28% seen only once; the top ten take 13%. The material sequenced was cultured CD8+ T cells from PBMCs, taken from culture after CMV antigen stimulation. These receptors were collected from a human donor in good health (CMV status not recorded). Some clones in this sample may be carry-over from other donors' samples.

The gene calls are TRBV20-1 and TRBJ2-3, with 9 nucleotides matching TRBD1. Per germline, CDR1 DFQATT and CDR2 SNEGSKA (reference sequence). The CDR3 spans 15 residues. J lost 2 bases, V lost 5 bases, and 8 bases had no gene match. CDR3 nucleotide sequence: TGCAGTGCTTGGGGGACAGGGACTTTCACAGATACGCAGTATTTT. Protein: CSAWGTGTFTDTQYF.

The rearrangement joins TRBV6-5 to TRBJ1-2; D not resolved. This CDR3 is built from 14 residues. V was clipped by 4 bases and J by 4 bases, with 13 bases between them. Germline CDR1 reads MNHEY; CDR2 reads SVGAGI. The DNA of the CDR3 is TGTGCCAGCAGTTCGGACGGGTGGGGCTATGGCTACACCTTC. Its protein is CASSSDGWGYGYTF.

The table lists this clonotype with a few counts. V is TRBV5-4 and J is TRBJ1-1, with 9 bases that match TRBD1. The J segment lost 4 bases and the V segment lost 4 bases, leaving 5 bases of the junction unmatched. The CDR3 consists of 14 residues. The germline CDR1 and CDR2 sequences are SGHNT and YYREEE (reference sequence). CDR3 loop: CASSVPTGGTEAFF. DNA of the CDR3: TGTGCCAGCAGCGTCCCGACAGGGGGCACTGAAGCTTTCTTT. The full variable domain, with the rest looked up from reference TRBV5-4 and TRBJ1-1, is ETGVTQSPTHLIKTRGQQVTLRCSSQSGHNTVSWYQQALGQGPQFIFQYYREEENGRGNFPPRFSGLQFPNYSSELNVNALELDDSALYLCASSVPTGGTEAFFGQGTRLTVV.

The rearrangement joins TRBV20-1 to TRBJ2-5, with D perhaps matching TRBD2 (5 bases). The germline V gene has CDR1 DFQATT and CDR2 SNEGSKA (reference sequence). The V gene lost 5 bases and the J gene lost 9 bases, with 13 bases spanning the gap. The CDR3 sequence is 11 residues long. The CDR3 DNA is TGCAGTGCTGGGGATGAGGGTGCCCAGTACTTC. As protein: CSAGDEGAQYF.

This clonotype was observed many times. The chain has TRBV7-6 and TRBJ2-2; 8 positions agree with TRBD1. CDR1 is SGHVS and CDR2 is FNYEAQ in the germline V gene. Germline trimming cut 3 bases from V and 5 bases from J; bases unmatched to any gene: 5. The CDR3 contains 15 residues. The CDR3: CASSFRTGNTGELFF. CDR3 DNA: TGTGCCAGCAGCTTCCGGACAGGGAATACCGGGGAGCTGTTTTTT.

The table lists this clonotype with a few counts. CDR3: CASSPWDRGSYEQYF. The CDR3 nucleotides read TGTGCCAGCAGCCCCTGGGACAGGGGGTCCTACGAGCAGTACTTC. V usage is TRBV7-9 and J usage is TRBJ2-7, with 11 bases aligning to TRBD1. CDR1 SEHNR and CDR2 FQNEAQ come from the germline V gene (reference sequence). The CDR3 runs 15 residues. The V and J ends lost 5 bases and 1 base, in that order; junction bases with no gene match: 4.

In this sample, this clonotype turned up many times. The rearrangement links TRBV6-5 to TRBJ2-1; 8 positions match TRBD2. Germline CDR1 is MNHEY and CDR2 is SVGAGI. CDR3 size: 15 residues. The V and J ends lost 1 base and 7 bases, in that order; junction bases with no gene match: 6. The CDR3 DNA sequence: TGTGCCAGCAGTTACTATGGCGGGGGGACGAATGAGCAGTTCTTC. It is translated as CASSYYGGGTNEQFF.

V is TRBV7-9 and J is TRBJ2-3; TRBD1 agrees at 9 bases. Germline CDR1 is SEHNR and CDR2 is FQNEAQ (reference sequence). V lost 5 bases and J lost 5; bases outside the gene matches: 8. This CDR3 comprises 15 residues. CDR3: CASSPRQGVGDTQYF. CDR3 coding DNA: TGTGCCAGCAGCCCGCGACAGGGGGTCGGAGATACGCAGTATTTT.

This chain uses TRBV12-3 or TRBV12-4 with TRBJ2-7, with D unclear. This CDR3 comprises 14 residues. The V gene lost 4 bases and the J gene lost 3 bases, with 13 bases spanning the gap. The CDR3 loop reads CASSSGPSLYEQYV. DNA for the CDR3: TGTGCCAGCAGTTCCGGGCCTTCCCTCTACGAGCAGTACGTC.

This clonotype has more than one count but fewer than ten. The chain has TRBV10-3 and TRBJ2-3, with TRBD2 matching 9 bases. There are 15 residues in the CDR3. Germline CDR1 is ENHRY and CDR2 is SYGVKD. The V gene end was trimmed by 7 bases and the J gene end by 3 bases; junction bases not matched to a gene: 8. CDR3 sequence: CAINALAGKTDTQYF. For the CDR3, the DNA is TGTGCCATCAACGCCCTAGCGGGGAAGACAGATACGCAGTATTTT.

This clonotype was seen more than once but under ten times. The rearrangement joins TRBV12-3 or TRBV12-4 to TRBJ1-2; no firm D call. V gave up 2 bases and J gave up 6 bases, with 10 bases separating them. The CDR3 is 13 residues long. The CDR3 is CASSLIRRDGYTF. The DNA for the CDR3 is TGTGCCAGCAGTTTAATAAGGAGGGATGGCTACACCTTC.

This clonotype has only a few counts. CDR3 in DNA: TGTGCCAGTAGTTCCGATGGGGGCAATCAGCCCCAGCATTTT. It translates to CASSSDGGNQPQHF. This chain joins TRBV19 and TRBJ1-5; D remains unclear. The CDR3 runs to 14 residues. Trimming stripped 5 bases from V and 2 bases from J, with 10 bases between. Germline V gene lookup returns CDR1 LNHDA and CDR2 SQIVND (reference sequence).

This clonotype occurred a few times. The chain recombines TRBV6-1 with TRBJ2-2; D unresolved. The ends were cut back, 7 bases at V and 1 base at J, with 7 bases in the middle. Germline V gene data show CDR1 as MNHNS and CDR2 as SASEGT. The CDR3 is 13 amino acids. The DNA for the CDR3 is TGTGCCAGCACGGAACGGAACACCGGGGAGCTGTTTTTT. Translated: CASTERNTGELFF.